This T cell receptor beta chain appears in the sequencing data of a study of glioma-infiltrating T cells after dendritic cell vaccination. Overall study context: Patients had newly diagnosed or recurrent glioblastoma and received dendritic cell vaccines.

V lost 0 bases to trimming and J lost 4 bases; unmatched junction nucleotides: 8. This CDR3 has 17 amino acids. Germline assignment: CDR1 SGHRS and CDR2 YFSETQ. Amplification used 60 V beta primers and 13 J beta primers. Repertoires were generated with immunoSEQ multiplex PCR, while TCRdb's copy carries only in-frame clones and drops some. The sample carries 65,000 to 90,000 clones, approximately 80% recorded once. Patients had residual fresh-frozen tumor tissue and more than two years of survival data. The sequencing here drew on blood, taken before dendritic cell vaccination. The sequence came from a human donor with glioblastoma. The V gene is TRBV5-1, the J gene TRBJ2-1, with 9 bases fitting TRBD2. CDR3 coding DNA: TGCGCCAGCAGCTTGGCCCCCGTGACTAGCGGTTACAATGAGCAGTTCTTC. Amino acid sequence: CASSLAPVTSGYNEQFF.